This TCR beta chain originates from a study of regulatory T cells in long-lasting Graves disease. Time point given: persistent/refractory GD, antithyroid drugs over 5 years with positive TRAb. Preparation of the TCR library used RNA extracted from PBMCs. Germline V gene sequence: CDR1 SGDLS, CDR2 YYNGEE. The CDR3 spans 13 residues. Trimming removed 3 bases from V and 0 bases from J, with 4 bases in between. This clonotype was observed a few times. Both iRepertoire HTBI primers and Arm-PCR of CDR3 regions were used to build the TCR beta libraries. From the multiplex PCR reads, TCRdb called clonotypes with MiXCR, one entry per CDR3 protein. Of about 660,000 distinct CDR3 sequences listed, about 30% are singletons.

The TCR comes from a female donor with Graves disease. The chain recombines TRBV9 with TRBJ1-3; D remains ambiguous. The sample in question was peripheral blood mononuclear cells (PBMCs), obtained when the disease was refractory, from a patient treated with antithyroid drugs. The CDR3 DNA is TGTGCCAGCAGCGAACCCTCTGGAAACACCATATATTTT. It is translated as CASSEPSGNTIYF.